This TCR beta chain is drawn from a study of T cells in Graves' hyperthyroidism and ophthalmopathy. Across the whole study: Initial diagnosis, before any treatment, was when peripheral blood was collected.

No progression to ophthalmopathy during 18 months of follow-up defined stable disease. Thyroid ultrasound, orbital computed tomography, clinical symptoms, and serum thyroxine and TRAb underpinned diagnoses. 9.5 to 10 ml fresh peripheral blood yielded the PBMCs. Trimming cost V 6 bases and J 4 bases; bases outside gene matches: 2. The germline CDR1 and CDR2 sequences are LNHDA and SQIVND (reference sequence). The CDR3 loop spans 13 amino acids. TCR beta CDR3 regions were amplified from RNA. TCR CDR3 regions were first amplified by RT-PCR with HTBI primers. Each CDR3 protein gets one entry after TCRdb re-called the multiplex PCR reads with MiXCR. In the table there are some 270,000 distinct CDR3 sequences, approximately 15% of which are singletons.

This receptor was taken from a woman between 35 and 50 years old with Graves' hyperthyroidism. Sequences were obtained from blood. This sequence joins TRBV19 and TRBJ2-3; 9 bases are a match to TRBD2. The chain's CDR3 is CASRTSGSDTQYF. The DNA of the CDR3 is TGTGCCAGTAGGACTAGCGGTTCAGATACGCAGTATTTT.